This TCR beta chain was observed in a study of OX40 agonist ivuxolimab in advanced cancers. Regarding the study as a whole: Relative to CD4+, CD8+ T cells held more expanded clones on average. Clonal expansion by week 6 occurred in CD4+ and CD8+ blood T cells (at 0.1 to 3.0 mg/kg).

As for this clone: Its antigen is still unknown.

The CDR3 is made up of 15 amino acids. Between the trimmed V and J ends, which lost 6 bases and 4 bases, there was a span of 18 bases. CDR1 is KGHSH, CDR2 LQKENI, per germline. Sequencing used immunoSEQ multiplex PCR; TCRdb keeps in-frame clones, though not all of them. This table has 150,000 to 170,000 clones, 90% to 95% appearing once. V is TRBV18 and J is TRBJ2-5, with D unclear. This clonotype originated in an adult with an advanced solid tumor such as melanoma, head and neck, liver or kidney cancer. The sequencing used CD4+ or CD8+ T cells sorted from blood, collected in a trial of the OX40 agonist ivuxolimab. The DNA for the CDR3 is TGTGCCAGCTCTATAGGGCCGTGGGTTCCAGAGACCCAGTACTTC. Its protein is CASSIGPWVPETQYF.